The 16 T cell receptor beta chains given below trace back to one sample, sequenced in a study of T cells in Graves' hyperthyroidism and ophthalmopathy. Regions amplified from RNA transcripts were the TCR beta CDR3 regions. A first-round RT-PCR of the TCR CDR3 used the HTBI primer set. One entry per CDR3 protein, called by TCRdb with MiXCR from the multiplex PCR reads. The sample contains more than 500,000 distinct CDR3 sequences, roughly 14% of which appear only once. Sequencing input: blood. The receptors shown here come from a woman aged 40 to 50 with Graves' ophthalmopathy.

The chain uses TRBV4-2 and TRBJ2-2, with D perhaps TRBD2 (6 bases). CDR3 length: 17 residues. The germline V gene encodes CDR1 LGHNA and CDR2 YNFKEQ. V was clipped by 5 bases and J by 1 base, with 17 bases between them. The CDR3 reads CASSGMTGLGNTGELFF. The CDR3 DNA is TGTGCCAGCAGCGGAATGACGGGACTGGGGAACACCGGGGAGCTGTTTTTT.

This clonotype was counted at least ten times. The rearrangement links TRBV19 to TRBJ1-5, with D unclear. Germline CDR1 reads LNHDA; CDR2 reads SQIVND (reference sequence). Trimming took off 3 bases at V and 0 bases at J, with 18 bases between the two ends. The CDR3 consists of 18 residues. The CDR3 sequence: CASSITHLDPYSNQPQHF. The CDR3 DNA reads TGTGCCAGTAGTATTACCCATCTGGACCCTTATAGCAATCAGCCCCAGCATTTT.

As for this clonotype: Being one base from a much bigger clone, this may be a read error. The CDR3 bases are TGTGCCAGCTGTGATGAGGGGGCGGGAGATACGCAGTATTTT. Protein product: CASCDEGAGDTQYF. The rearrangement uses TRBV2 and TRBJ2-3; 7 nucleotides agree with TRBD1. Per germline, CDR1 SNHLY and CDR2 FYNNEI. CDR3 size: 14 residues.

The chain uses TRBV30 and TRBJ1-2; unclear D gene. The V gene lost 5 bases and the J gene lost 1 base, with 11 bases spanning the gap. Germline CDR1 GTSNPN, CDR2 SVGIG (reference sequence). The CDR3 contains 13 residues. The CDR3 DNA follows: TGTGCCTGGGGGAAGGGAATTAACTATGGCTACACCTTC. This sequence encodes CAWGKGINYGYTF.

This clonotype was observed at least ten times. This chain joins TRBV24-1 and TRBJ2-5, with 9 bases matching TRBD1. Losses at the gene ends were 3 bases for V and 5 bases for J; bases not matched to a gene: 9. Germline-derived CDR1 and CDR2 are KGHDR and SFDVKD. The CDR3 extends over 16 amino acids. The CDR3 loop reads CATSDASGTGPETQYF. CDR3 bases: TGTGCCACCAGTGATGCATCCGGGACAGGGCCCGAGACCCAGTACTTC.

This clonotype appeared many times. V is TRBV12-5 and J is TRBJ2-7, with 12 bases fitting TRBD2. CDR1 LGHNT and CDR2 FRNRAP come from the germline V gene. The V segment lost 3 bases and the J segment 1 base; nucleotides outside the gene matches: 4. CDR3 length: 16 amino acids. Here the CDR3 DNA reads TGTGCTAGTGGTTTAGATACTAGCGGGGGGTCCTACGAGCAGTACTTC. Translated, it gives CASGLDTSGGSYEQYF.

This chain links TRBV6-2 or TRBV6-3 with TRBJ2-5; 7 nucleotides match TRBD1. V lost 4 bases, J lost 5 bases, and 10 bases stayed unmatched. The CDR3 loop spans 15 amino acids. The germline gives CDR1 MNHEY, CDR2 SVGEGT. CDR3 loop: CASSSGTANGETQYF. The CDR3 region has the DNA TGTGCCAGCAGTTCAGGGACAGCGAATGGCGAGACCCAGTACTTC.

This clonotype turned up a few times. The V gene is TRBV11-1, the J gene TRBJ1-5, with D perhaps TRBD1 (6 bases). CDR1 and CDR2 (germline): SGHAT, FQDESV (reference sequence). With 0 bases removed from V and 8 bases from J, the gap between germline ends came to 17 bases. The CDR3 totals 16 residues. The CDR3 nucleotides read TGTGCCAGCAGCTTAGCCGGGCCAGGGGACGGGGAGCCCCAGCATTTT. It yields the protein CASSLAGPGDGEPQHF.

The chain is built from TRBV2 and TRBJ1-2, with TRBD1 matching over 7 bases. Germline V gene sequence: CDR1 SNHLY, CDR2 FYNNEI. V gave up 7 bases and J gave up 2 bases; unmatched junction bases: 7. The CDR3 length is 14 residues. CDR3 residues: CASNRQGENYGYTF. CDR3 in DNA: TGTGCCAGCAACAGACAGGGAGAGAACTATGGCTACACCTTC.

V gene TRBV27 combines with J gene TRBJ1-2; TRBD1 is a possible D gene (5 bases). The CDR3 extends over 15 amino acids. V dropped 2 bases and J dropped 5 bases, with 15 bases sitting between them. The germline V gene encodes CDR1 MNHEY and CDR2 SMNVEV (reference sequence). CDR3 in amino acids: CASSLGAPWGYGYTF. The DNA of the CDR3 is TGTGCCAGCAGTTTAGGGGCCCCCTGGGGGTATGGCTACACCTTC.

This clonotype appeared many times. This chain connects TRBV29-1 to TRBJ1-2, with D possibly being TRBD1 (6 bases). Between the trimmed V and J ends, which lost 5 bases and 0 bases, there was a span of 13 bases. The germline gives CDR1 SQVTM, CDR2 ANQGSEA. CDR3 size: 14 residues. CDR3 in amino acids: CSVQGPASNYGYTF. CDR3 DNA: TGCAGCGTTCAGGGGCCCGCCTCTAACTATGGCTACACCTTC.

This rearrangement joins TRBV6-1 to TRBJ1-2; no clear D gene. V was pared by 5 bases and J by 1 base, with 20 bases between. The CDR3 covers 17 residues. CDR1 is MNHNS, CDR2 SASEGT, per germline. The CDR3 is CASSPRPGRGYNYGYTF. In DNA form, the CDR3 reads TGTGCCAGCAGTCCTCGTCCTGGACGGGGATATAACTATGGCTACACCTTC.

This clonotype was detected ten times or more. This rearrangement joins TRBV6-5 to TRBJ2-7, with D maybe TRBD2 (6 bases). This CDR3 region has 15 residues. The germline V gene encodes CDR1 MNHEY and CDR2 SVGAGI. Trimming took 2 bases from V and 1 from J, leaving 12 bases between them. CDR3 residues: CASSYKRSGSYEQYF. The DNA of the CDR3 is TGTGCCAGCAGTTACAAGCGGAGCGGGTCCTACGAGCAGTACTTC.

This clonotype was seen more than once but under ten times. The chain joins TRBV2 to TRBJ2-5; 7 nucleotides agree with TRBD1. V shed 5 bases, J shed 5 bases, and the junction held 5 bases outside the gene matches. The CDR3 has 13 amino acids. CDR1 is SNHLY and CDR2 is FYNNEI in the germline V gene. The CDR3 coding sequence is TGTGCCAGCAGTCAAGGGGGCAAGGAGACCCAGTACTTC. Translating it yields CASSQGGKETQYF.

The genes are TRBV6-1 and TRBJ2-7; TRBD2 aligns across 8 bases. The J call may be in error: the DNA end matches TRBJ2-5 better. Germline CDR1 is MNHNS and CDR2 is SASEGT. The CDR3 covers 15 residues. The CDR3, as DNA: TGTGCCAGCAGTCCCGCAGCGGGAGAAGTAGAGACCCAGTACTTC. Translation: CASSPAAGEVETQYF.

As regards this clonotype: Compared with germline, one end of the junction differs, possibly owing to a read error. This rearrangement joins TRBV5-6 to TRBJ2-5; tentatively, D is TRBD2 (6 bases). CDR1 SGHDT and CDR2 YYEEEE come from the germline V gene. The CDR3 sequence is 14 residues long. CDR3 coding DNA: TGTGCCAGCAGCTTGCGGGGGATGGAAGAGACCCCGTACTTC. This sequence encodes CASSLRGMEETPYF.